One and the same sample provided the 8 T cell receptor beta chains below, sequenced in a study of shared clonotypes between healthy human individuals. Only CD45RO-negative cells positively selected for CCR7 counted as naive CD8 cells, so terminally differentiated effector memory CD45RA+ cells were excluded. TCRdb keeps only in-frame clones here, not all; method: immunoSEQ multiplex PCR. The data show about 2 million clones, with over 85% seen just once and 0.9% to 1.4% held by the top ten. Sequenced input: naive CD8+ T cells sorted from blood. These receptors were collected from a man younger than 30 in good health.

V usage is TRBV28 and J usage is TRBJ1-1; D remains unclear. The CDR3 covers 12 residues. V dropped 6 bases and J dropped 0 bases, with 5 bases sitting between them. CDR1 is MDHEN and CDR2 is SYDVKM in the germline V gene. The DNA of the CDR3 is TGTGCCAGCAGAGGAGTGAACACTGAAGCTTTCTTT. Residues: CASRGVNTEAFF.

The rearrangement joins TRBV25-1 to TRBJ1-1; the D gene is possibly TRBD1 (6 bases). The germline V gene encodes CDR1 MGHDK and CDR2 SYGVNS. Between the trimmed V and J ends, which lost 1 base and 0 bases, there was a span of 12 bases. This CDR3 has 16 amino acids. The CDR3 loop is CASSESGAHMNTEAFF. CDR3 nucleotide sequence: TGTGCCAGCAGTGAATCGGGGGCGCACATGAACACTGAAGCTTTCTTT. The full variable domain, completed using reference TRBV25-1 and TRBJ1-1, is EADIYQTPRYLVIGTGKKITLECSQTMGHDKMYWYQQDPGMELHLIHYSYGVNSTEKGDLSSESTVSRIRTEHFPLTLESARPSHTSQYLCASSESGAHMNTEAFFGQGTRLTVV.

The chain has TRBV19 and TRBJ1-5; 8 bases match TRBD1. The CDR3 is 13 residues long. CDR1 and CDR2 from the germline V gene are LNHDA and SQIVND (reference sequence). V lost 7 bases, J lost 5 bases, and 4 bases stayed unmatched. CDR3 nucleotides: TGTGCCAGTACAGTACAGGGGGATCAGCCCCAGCATTTT. Its protein product is CASTVQGDQPQHF.

The V call is TRBV7-6, the J call TRBJ2-1; 7 nucleotides agree with TRBD2. V gave up 1 base and J gave up 3 bases; unmatched junction bases: 3. The CDR3 totals 15 residues. CDR1 and CDR2 (germline): SGHVS, FNYEAQ. The CDR3 coding sequence is TGTGCCAGCAGCTTAGATGGGGGGGACTACAATGAGCAGTTCTTC. Translated: CASSLDGGDYNEQFF.

The chain joins TRBV20-1 to TRBJ2-7; no clear D. The length of the CDR3 is 11 residues. V was clipped by 0 bases and J by 6 bases, with 6 bases between them. Per the germline V gene, CDR1 is DFQATT and CDR2 is SNEGSKA (reference sequence). This CDR3 reads CSARELTEQYF. In DNA form, the CDR3 reads TGCAGTGCTAGAGAGCTCACCGAGCAGTACTTC.

This clone was detected only once. The chain has TRBV7-9 and TRBJ2-5, with 13 bases lining up with TRBD2. The CDR3 spans 17 residues. Germline CDR1 is SEHNR and CDR2 is FQNEAQ (reference sequence). V shed 4 bases, J shed 2 bases, and the junction held 7 bases outside the gene matches. The CDR3 nucleotides are TGTGCCAGCAGCTCGCAAACGACTAGCGGGGGGCAAGAGACCCAGTACTTC. As protein: CASSSQTTSGGQETQYF.

Notes on this clone: This may stem from a read error, because a much larger clone lies one nucleotide away. Other DNA sequences in the same sample also yield this CDR3. The chain links TRBV7-9 to TRBJ2-7; TRBD1 matches at 7 bases. In germline, CDR1 is SEHNR, CDR2 FQNEAQ (reference sequence). The CDR3 consists of 13 residues. J gave up 0 bases and V 4 bases, and 0 bases lay outside the gene matches. The CDR3 nucleotides are TGTGCCAGCAGCTACAGGGGCTCCTACGAGCAGTACTTC. As protein: CASSYRGSYEQYF.

Regarding this clone: At the DNA level, this CDR3 is encoded by other sequences in the same sample as well. The chain couples TRBV7-9 to TRBJ1-2; D is perhaps TRBD1 (5 bases). The germline V and J ends were trimmed by 1 base and 0 bases, with 6 bases remaining between them. CDR1 is SEHNR, CDR2 FQNEAQ, per germline (reference sequence). This CDR3 is 14 amino acids long. In DNA form, the CDR3 reads TGTGCCAGCAGCTTAGGGACAACTAACTATGGCTACACCTTC. It codes for CASSLGTTNYGYTF.